The clone carrying this T cell receptor beta chain came up many times. Antigen unknown. This entry comes from a study of T cells after yellow fever vaccination. For the study at large: Any fraction with a low cell number was prepared using SMART-Seq v4 Ultra Low Input. Study outcomes and limitations: Across the CD4 and CD8 compartments, a small share of clonotypes was present in both. Repertoires sorted by FACS could include abundant clonotypes that are contaminants from the bulk population.

V shed 0 bases and J shed 7 bases, with 10 bases lying between them. The CDR3 consists of 13 residues. Germline CDR1 is SQVTM and CDR2 is ANQGSEA. Production of TCR cDNA was by 5'RACE template switching, which also added a universal primer site and UMIs. TCRdb independently ran MiXCR on the 5' RACE reads; one entry per CDR3 protein. The profile shows some 110,000 distinct CDR3 sequences, roughly 7.9% of them singletons. This clonotype was sampled from a man aged 18 to 30 who received the YFV17D yellow fever vaccine. This chain joins TRBV29-1 and TRBJ1-5; a possible D gene is TRBD1 (6 bases). The specimen was CD4+ T cells sorted from PBMCs, collected more than 40 days after the first yellow fever vaccination. DNA for the CDR3: TGCAGCGTTGAAGAAGGGGGTGGGCAGCCCCAGCATTTT. This codes for CSVEEGGGQPQHF.